Presented here are 12 T cell receptor beta chains from one specimen sequenced in a study of CD8 T cells in ankylosing spondylitis. TCRdb analysed the 5' RACE reads with MiXCR anew, one entry per CDR3 protein. The table records about 240,000 distinct CDR3 sequences, around 7.8% of them present only once. Sequencing was carried out using blood, either unsorted or a sorted T cell fraction (not recorded which). The source of these receptors is a male donor with ankylosing spondylitis or in good health (not recorded which).

This chain links TRBV11-2 with TRBJ2-3, with 8 positions matching TRBD2. V was pared by 4 bases and J by 2 bases, with 11 bases of the junction left unmatched. CDR1 is SGHAT and CDR2 is FQNNGV in the germline V gene. The CDR3 is 17 residues long. The CDR3 coding sequence is TGTGCCAGCAGCTGGGCCCTTCTAGCGGGCACCACAGATACGCAGTATTTT. It encodes CASSWALLAGTTDTQYF.

In its sample, this clonotype was seen many times. CDR3 loop: CASSPQTAYEQYF. CDR3 sequence (DNA): TGTGCCAGCTCACCACAGACAGCCTACGAGCAGTACTTC. This chain uses TRBV18 with TRBJ2-7, with D perhaps TRBD1 (5 bases). V was cut by 1 base and J by 2 bases, with 6 bases left in between. CDR3 length equals 13 residues. Looked up from germline, CDR1 is KGHSH and CDR2 is LQKENI. Complete variable domain (other parts from reference TRBV18 and TRBJ2-7): NAGVMQNPRHLVRRRGQEARLRCSPMKGHSHVYWYRQLPEEGLKFMVYLQKENIIDESGMPKERFSAEFPKEGPSILRIQQVVRGDSAAYFCASSPQTAYEQYFGPGTRLTVT.

This clonotype appeared many times. The genes are TRBV19 and TRBJ1-1; D remains unclear. The V and J ends lost 7 bases and 4 bases respectively, with 13 bases between them. Germline V gene data show CDR1 as LNHDA and CDR2 as SQIVND (reference sequence). The CDR3 has 13 residues. The DNA for the CDR3 is TGTGCCAGTAACAAGGCATGGTCCACTGAAGCTTTCTTT. Its protein product is CASNKAWSTEAFF.

This clonotype has a count of ten or more. DNA of the CDR3: TGTGCCATCAGAACGGGACAGACAATTAATGAAAAACTGTTTTTT. This codes for CAIRTGQTINEKLFF. The chain employs TRBV10-3 and TRBJ1-4; 7 positions match TRBD1. Germline V gene data show CDR1 as ENHRY and CDR2 as SYGVKD. The CDR3 consists of 15 residues. J lost 4 bases, V lost 6 bases, and 8 bases had no gene match.

The sample holds many counts of this clonotype. The junction departs from the called germline gene at one end, perhaps through a read error. The chain is built from TRBV20-1 and TRBJ1-2, with D perhaps matching TRBD1 (5 bases). Germline-derived CDR1 and CDR2 are DFQATT and SNEGSKA (reference sequence). The CDR3 extends over 8 amino acids. DNA for the CDR3: TGCAGTGTTAGCCCAGGGCACTTC. The encoded protein is CSVSPGHF.

This clonotype appeared many times. V gene TRBV18 combines with J gene TRBJ2-1; TRBD2 matches at 15 bases. The V gene's germline CDR1 is KGHSH and CDR2 LQKENI. This CDR3 spans 17 amino acids. The trim removed 3 bases at V and 5 bases at J, leaving 5 bases unmatched. CDR3 coding DNA: TGTGCCAGCTCACCGGAGGGACTAGCGGGAGGTAACAATGAGCAGTTCTTC. Amino acids: CASSPEGLAGGNNEQFF.

This clonotype has a count of ten or more. The chain couples TRBV7-2 to TRBJ1-2; D might be TRBD1 (5 bases). Germline CDR1 reads SGHTA; CDR2 reads FQGNSA. The CDR3 spans 14 residues. Trimming left V 5 bases short and J 0 bases short, with 10 bases between. DNA of the CDR3: TGTGCCAGCAGCCGGACGGACACTAACTATGGCTACACCTTC. Amino acids: CASSRTDTNYGYTF. The variable domain in full, completed from reference TRBV7-2 and TRBJ1-2, reads GAGVSQSPSNKVTEKGKDVELRCDPISGHTALYWYRQSLGQGLEFLIYFQGNSAPDKSGLPSDRFSAERTGGSVSTLTIQRTQQEDSAVYLCASSRTDTNYGYTFGSGTRLTVV.

The table lists this clonotype with many counts. The chain is built from TRBV7-8 and TRBJ2-1, with 8 positions matching TRBD2. Looked up from germline, CDR1 is SGHVS and CDR2 is FQNEAQ. CDR3 size: 16 residues. The V gene end was trimmed by 7 bases and the J gene end by 3 bases; junction bases not matched to a gene: 11. CDR3 nucleotides: TGTGCCAGCACCCCCTTAGCGGGACCTTTCTACAATGAGCAGTTCTTC. Protein: CASTPLAGPFYNEQFF.

This clonotype showed up many times. This chain connects TRBV29-1 to TRBJ2-3; 7 bases map to TRBD2. This CDR3 spans 13 amino acids. CDR1 SQVTM and CDR2 ANQGSEA come from the germline V gene. Trimming cost V 3 bases and J 4 bases; bases outside gene matches: 4. The CDR3, as DNA: TGCAGCGTTGAGGCGGGAGCCGCAGATACGCAGTATTTT. Protein sequence: CSVEAGAADTQYF.

This clonotype has a count of ten or more. CDR3 residues: CASSLGIRTPQQFF. DNA for the CDR3: TGTGCCAGCAGCTTAGGGATTCGAACTCCCCAGCAGTTCTTC. This chain joins TRBV7-2 and TRBJ2-1, with D uncertain. The V end was cut by 1 base, the J end by 11 bases, with 15 bases between. Germline V gives CDR1 SGHTA, CDR2 FQGNSA. The CDR3 loop spans 14 amino acids.

This clonotype has at least ten counts. The chain combines TRBV19 with TRBJ1-2; tentatively, D is TRBD1 (5 bases). The CDR3 is 15 residues long. Trimming took 6 bases from V and 4 from J, leaving 18 bases between them. Per germline, CDR1 LNHDA and CDR2 SQIVND (reference sequence). The CDR3 bases are TGTGCCAGTAGAACGGTCCAGGGACTTGGCTATGGCTACACCTTC. Protein product: CASRTVQGLGYGYTF.

This clonotype was seen many times. The J gene is TRBJ2-3, the V gene TRBV5-1; tentative D call: TRBD2 (6 bases). The CDR3 loop spans 16 amino acids. Between the trimmed V and J ends, which lost 3 bases and 3 bases, there was a span of 17 bases. Germline loops: CDR1 SGHRS, CDR2 YFSETQ. The CDR3 region is CASSSRLGGRTDTQYF. CDR3 nucleotides: TGCGCCAGCAGCTCCCGACTAGGAGGGAGGACAGATACGCAGTATTTT.